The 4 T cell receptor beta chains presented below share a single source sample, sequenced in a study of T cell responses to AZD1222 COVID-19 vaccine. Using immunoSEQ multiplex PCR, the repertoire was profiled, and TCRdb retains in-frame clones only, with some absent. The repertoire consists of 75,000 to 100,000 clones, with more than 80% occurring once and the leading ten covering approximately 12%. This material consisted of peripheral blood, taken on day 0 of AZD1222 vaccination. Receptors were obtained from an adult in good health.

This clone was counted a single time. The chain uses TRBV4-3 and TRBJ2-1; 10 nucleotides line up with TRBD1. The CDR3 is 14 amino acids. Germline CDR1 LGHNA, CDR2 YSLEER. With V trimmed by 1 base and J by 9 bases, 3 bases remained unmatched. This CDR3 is CASSQAGTGVEQFF. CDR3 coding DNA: TGCGCCAGCAGCCAAGCCGGGACAGGGGTTGAGCAGTTCTTC.

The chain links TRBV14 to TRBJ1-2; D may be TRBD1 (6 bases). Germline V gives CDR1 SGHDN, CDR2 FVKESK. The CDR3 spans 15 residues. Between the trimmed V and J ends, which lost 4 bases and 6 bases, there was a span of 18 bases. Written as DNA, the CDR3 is TGTGCCAGCAGCCGCAGGGGTATTGGCGGGGATGGCTACACCTTC. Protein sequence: CASSRRGIGGDGYTF. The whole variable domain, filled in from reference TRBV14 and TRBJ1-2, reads EAGVTQFPSHSVIEKGQTVTLRCDPISGHDNLYWYRRVMGKEIKFLLHFVKESKQDESGMPNNRFLAERTGGTYSTLKVQPAELEDSGVYFCASSRRGIGGDGYTFGSGTRLTVV.

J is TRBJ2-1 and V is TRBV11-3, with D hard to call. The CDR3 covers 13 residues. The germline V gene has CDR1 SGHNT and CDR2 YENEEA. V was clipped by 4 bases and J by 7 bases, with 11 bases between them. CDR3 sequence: CASSSRSKNEQFF. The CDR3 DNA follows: TGTGCCAGCAGCTCCCGGTCGAAAAATGAGCAGTTCTTC.

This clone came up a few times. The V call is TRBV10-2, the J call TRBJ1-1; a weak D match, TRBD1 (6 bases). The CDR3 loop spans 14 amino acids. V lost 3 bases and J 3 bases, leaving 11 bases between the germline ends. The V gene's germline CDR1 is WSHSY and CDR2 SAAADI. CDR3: CASSDGTLDTEAFF. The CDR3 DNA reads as TGCGCCAGCAGTGATGGGACACTCGACACTGAAGCTTTCTTT.